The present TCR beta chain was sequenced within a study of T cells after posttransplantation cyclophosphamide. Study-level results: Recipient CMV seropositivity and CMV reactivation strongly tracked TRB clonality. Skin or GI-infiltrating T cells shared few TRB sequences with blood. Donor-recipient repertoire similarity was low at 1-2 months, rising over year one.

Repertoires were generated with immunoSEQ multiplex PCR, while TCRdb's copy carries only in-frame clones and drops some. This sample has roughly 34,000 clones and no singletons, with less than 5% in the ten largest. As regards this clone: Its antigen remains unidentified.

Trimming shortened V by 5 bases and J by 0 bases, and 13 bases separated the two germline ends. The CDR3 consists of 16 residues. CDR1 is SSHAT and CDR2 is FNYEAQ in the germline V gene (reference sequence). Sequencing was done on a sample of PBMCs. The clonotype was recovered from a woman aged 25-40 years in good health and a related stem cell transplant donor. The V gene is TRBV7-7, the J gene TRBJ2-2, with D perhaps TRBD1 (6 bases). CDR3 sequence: CASSRVQGANTGELFF. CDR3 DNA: TGTGCCAGCAGCCGTGTACAGGGCGCGAACACCGGGGAGCTGTTTTTT.